The entry below gives a single T cell receptor beta chain sequence along with its context. Its cognate antigen is unknown. The entry originates in a study of shared clonotypes between healthy human individuals. V lost 5 bases, J lost 5 bases, and 22 bases lay in between. The CDR3 consists of 15 residues. CDR1 and CDR2 (germline): SQVTM, ANQGSEA. There were only Caucasian adults among the donors, and all lived in Nashville, Tennessee. Here immunoSEQ multiplex PCR was the method, and the copy in TCRdb shows in-frame clones only, minus some. Altogether more than 500,000 clones are present, about 96% being singletons, with the ten largest covering about 0.06%. Study-wide points: In general, naive subsets displayed greater estimated richness than memory subsets did. An effect of sequencing depth on clonotype sharing among donors was expected.

The source material was naive CD4+ T cells sorted from blood. This sample's subset: CD45RA+ positively selected. This clonotype was obtained from a woman in her 30s in good health. The chain uses TRBV29-1 and TRBJ2-7, with D tentatively TRBD2 (5 bases). The CDR3 DNA reads TGCAGCGTTCGCCTCCCCTCGGGAAGGGCTGACGAGCAGTACTTC. Its translation: CSVRLPSGRADEQYF.